The following is a TCR beta chain sequence with its context. This sample is part of a study of blood T cell repertoires in COVID-19. Study details: Samples came from the United States, Italy and Spain, spanning acute and convalescent COVID-19.

Per the authors' pipeline: For nucleated cells, counts were estimated from reference gene primer amplification. Sequenced by immunoSEQ multiplex PCR; TCRdb stores in-frame clones only, minus some. V and J calls and clone size are given by that table; D and trimming were obtained from the DNA. The sample lists 55,000 to 70,000 clones; 88% were seen once. The clonotype comes from a woman in her fifties or sixties with COVID-19, enrolled during active disease. The sequencing input was peripheral blood.

CDR3 protein: CASSEGSGSAYEQYF. The CDR3 region has the DNA TGTGCCAGCAGTGAAGGGAGCGGGTCGGCCTACGAGCAGTACTTC. The J gene is TRBJ2-7, the V gene TRBV6-1; tentative D call: TRBD2 (6 bases). From germline, CDR1 is MNHNS and CDR2 SASEGT. The CDR3 contains 15 residues. The V and J ends lost 1 base and 2 bases respectively, with 12 bases between them.